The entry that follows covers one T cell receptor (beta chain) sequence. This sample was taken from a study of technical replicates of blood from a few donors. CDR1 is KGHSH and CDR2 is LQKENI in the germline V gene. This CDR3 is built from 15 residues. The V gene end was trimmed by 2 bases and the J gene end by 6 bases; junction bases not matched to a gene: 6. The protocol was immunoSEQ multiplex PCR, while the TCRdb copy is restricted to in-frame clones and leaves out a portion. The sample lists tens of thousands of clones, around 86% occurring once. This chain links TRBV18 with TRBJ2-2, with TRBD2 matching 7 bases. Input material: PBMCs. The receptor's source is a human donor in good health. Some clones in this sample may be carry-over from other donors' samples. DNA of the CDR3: TGTGCCAGCTCACCAGGACTAGGCTCACCCGGGGAGCTGTTTTTT. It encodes CASSPGLGSPGELFF.